The next 26 T cell receptor beta chains were all read from a single sample in a study of T-cell reconstitution after alpha-beta-depleted transplantation in children. Unique molecular identifiers tagged the TCRbeta library. TCRdb called the PCR reads again in MiXCR, with one record for every CDR3 protein. Here the sample spans approximately 98,000 distinct CDR3 sequences, approximately 6% being singletons. Sequences were derived from PBMCs, mostly from graft donor cells, sampled 360 days after TCRalphabeta/CD19-depleted stem cell transplant. These TCRs come from a male patient under 10 years old who had a stem cell transplant for acute lymphoblastic leukemia, so the T cells may come from the graft donor.

This clonotype was recorded many times. The genes are TRBV7-8 and TRBJ2-2, with D unresolved. In germline, CDR1 is SGHVS, CDR2 FQNEAQ. The CDR3 covers 14 residues. V lost 5 bases to trimming and J lost 3 bases, with 10 bases between them. This chain's CDR3 is CASSTRSDTGELFF. In DNA, the CDR3 is TGTGCCAGCAGCACCCGGTCCGACACCGGGGAGCTGTTTTTT.

This clonotype was found many times. The chain combines TRBV4-3 with TRBJ2-1; a weak D match, TRBD1 (5 bases). There are 17 residues in the CDR3. Trimming took off 0 bases at V and 0 bases at J, with 12 bases between the two ends. The germline V gene has CDR1 LGHNA and CDR2 YSLEER. The CDR3 sequence is CASSQEYPDSSYNEQFF. Here the CDR3 DNA reads TGCGCCAGCAGCCAAGAATATCCTGACAGCTCCTACAATGAGCAGTTCTTC.

This clonotype was counted many times. As DNA, the CDR3 is TGCAGTGCTAGAGTCTTTAGACAGGCATACGACGCTTTCTTT. Translated: CSARVFRQAYDAFF. The rearrangement joins TRBV20-1 to TRBJ1-1; D might be TRBD1 (6 bases). Per the germline V gene, CDR1 is DFQATT and CDR2 is SNEGSKA (reference sequence). V lost 1 base, J lost 11 bases, and 20 bases lay in between. CDR3 size: 14 residues.

About this clonotype: Sequence at one end of the junction differs from germline and may be a read error. The genes are TRBV10-3 and TRBJ2-2; tentatively, D is TRBD1 (6 bases). The length of the CDR3 is 14 residues. The germline CDR1 and CDR2 sequences are ENHRY and SYGVKD. CDR3 nucleotides: TGTGCCATCAGTTACACAGGGAACACCGAGGAGCTGTTTTTT. As protein: CAISYTGNTEELFF.

Ten or more counts support this clonotype. The chain has TRBV10-3 and TRBJ2-7, with 11 positions matching TRBD2. The CDR3 contains 15 residues. Germline lookup yields CDR1 ENHRY and CDR2 SYGVKD. The trim removed 6 bases at V and 6 bases at J, leaving 10 bases unmatched. The CDR3 coding sequence is TGTGCCATCAGATCCGTAGCGGGAGGGCCAAGCGAGCAGTACTTC. Its protein product is CAIRSVAGGPSEQYF.

The rearrangement joins TRBV19 to TRBJ1-2; unclear D gene. Looked up from germline, CDR1 is LNHDA and CDR2 is SQIVND (reference sequence). CDR3 length: 13 residues. The ends were cut back, 5 bases at V and 4 bases at J, with 11 bases in the middle. CDR3 sequence reads: CASSPLVSYGYTF. The CDR3 DNA reads as TGTGCCAGTAGTCCCCTGGTGAGCTATGGCTACACCTTC.

The chain couples TRBV4-3 to TRBJ1-4, with unresolved D. CDR1 is LGHNA and CDR2 is YSLEER in the germline V gene. Trimming removed 3 bases at V and 5 bases at J, with 10 bases between. The CDR3 has 14 residues. CDR3 DNA: TGCGCCAGCAGCCACACCCTTTCGAATGAAAAACTGTTTTTT. Translated, it gives CASSHTLSNEKLFF.

This sequence joins TRBV5-1 and TRBJ2-7; 8 bases line up with TRBD1. The V segment lost 4 bases and the J segment 6 bases; nucleotides outside the gene matches: 12. Germline assignment: CDR1 SGHRS and CDR2 YFSETQ. The CDR3 loop spans 15 amino acids. The CDR3 bases are TGCGCCAGCAGCCCCGCGGGCAGGGGGCATCCCGAGCAGTACTTC. It yields the protein CASSPAGRGHPEQYF.

The table lists this clonotype with many counts. J is TRBJ2-3 and V is TRBV9; D might be TRBD2 (5 bases). V was cut by 0 bases and J by 4 bases, with 9 bases left in between. Looked up from germline, CDR1 is SGDLS and CDR2 is YYNGEE. The CDR3 covers 14 residues. This chain's CDR3 is CASSVDGVPDTQYF. The DNA of the CDR3 is TGTGCCAGCAGCGTAGACGGGGTACCAGATACGCAGTATTTT.

In its sample, this clonotype was seen many times. V is TRBV6-1 and J is TRBJ1-1; 7 bases are a match to TRBD1. Germline V lookup: CDR1 MNHNS, CDR2 SASEGT. Unmatched junction bases numbered 10, after V lost 8 bases and J lost 4 bases. The CDR3 covers 14 residues. The CDR3 DNA reads as TGTGCCAGCGGCAATCGACAGGGTACCACTGAAGCTTTCTTT. Translated, it gives CASGNRQGTTEAFF.

This clonotype came up a few times. The genes are TRBV7-9 and TRBJ2-1; TRBD1 might be the D (6 bases). V gave up 4 bases and J gave up 7 bases, with 8 bases separating them. Germline V gives CDR1 SEHNR, CDR2 FQNEAQ (reference sequence). The CDR3 has 12 amino acids. The CDR3 DNA sequence: TGTGCCAGCAGCTGGGGGCGAAATGAGCAGTTCTTC. Its translation is CASSWGRNEQFF. The complete variable domain, with remaining parts taken from reference TRBV7-9 and TRBJ2-1, reads DTGVSQNPRHKITKRGQNVTFRCDPISEHNRLYWYRQTLGQGPEFLTYFQNEAQLEKSRLLSDRFSAERPKGSFSTLEIQRTEQGDSAMYLCASSWGRNEQFFGPGTRLTVL.

The CDR3 region is CASSPPWGISYEQYF. Written as DNA, the CDR3 is TGTGCCAGCAGTCCCCCTTGGGGAATCTCCTACGAGCAGTACTTC. The V and J genes are TRBV27 and TRBJ2-7; D remains ambiguous. CDR1 and CDR2 from the germline V gene are MNHEY and SMNVEV (reference sequence). The CDR3 totals 15 residues. Trimming pared 5 bases from V and 0 bases from J, leaving 14 bases between.

The V call is TRBV28, the J call TRBJ1-1; D remains ambiguous. Trimming removed 5 bases at V and 0 bases at J, with 10 bases between. This CDR3 comprises 14 residues. Germline V gene sequence: CDR1 MDHEN, CDR2 SYDVKM. This CDR3 reads CASSLIWVNTEAFF. CDR3 coding DNA: TGTGCCAGCAGTCTTATTTGGGTGAACACTGAAGCTTTCTTT.

The chain recombines TRBV7-9 with TRBJ2-5, with 7 positions matching TRBD2. CDR3 length: 15 residues. CDR1 is SEHNR, CDR2 FQNEAQ, per germline (reference sequence). The ends lost 5 bases at V and 5 bases at J; junction bases unmatched: 11. CDR3 sequence: CASSLGKREMETQYF. DNA of the CDR3: TGTGCCAGCAGCCTCGGGAAGCGGGAAATGGAGACCCAGTACTTC.

The CDR3 loop reads CASSGGHEQYF. The CDR3 nucleotides read TGTGCCAGCTCTGGGGGCCACGAGCAGTACTTC. The V gene is TRBV28, the J gene TRBJ2-7, with D tentatively TRBD1 (6 bases). CDR3 size: 11 residues. V was cut by 8 bases and J by 5 bases, with 10 bases left in between. Germline-derived CDR1 and CDR2 are MDHEN and SYDVKM.

The chain employs TRBV5-8 and TRBJ2-1, with no clear D. Germline V gene data show CDR1 as SGHTS and CDR2 as YDEGEE. The CDR3 has 10 amino acids. V dropped 1 base and J dropped 10 bases, with 3 bases sitting between them. CDR3 in DNA: TGTGCCAGCAGCTTGACCGAGCAGTTCTTC. It codes for CASSLTEQFF.

This clonotype was seen many times. The chain is built from TRBV29-1 and TRBJ2-7; TRBD1 matches at 9 bases. This CDR3 comprises 13 residues. V was pared by 3 bases and J by 5 bases, with 5 bases of the junction left unmatched. CDR1 is SQVTM, CDR2 ANQGSEA, per germline. The CDR3 reads CSVDYGTGNEQYF. The CDR3 nucleotides are TGCAGCGTTGACTACGGGACAGGGAACGAGCAGTACTTC.

The genes are TRBV19 and TRBJ2-3, with 9 bases fitting TRBD2. CDR1 LNHDA and CDR2 SQIVND come from the germline V gene (reference sequence). V gave up 1 base and J gave up 6 bases; unmatched junction bases: 5. This CDR3 is built from 15 residues. CDR3 DNA sequence: TGTGCCAGTAGTATAGGACTAGCGGCCCTGGATACGCAGTATTTT. Translated: CASSIGLAALDTQYF.

A note on this clonotype: Its ends do not fully match the called genes, so a read error is possible. The chain is built from TRBV10-3 and TRBJ1-2; TRBD1 is a possible D gene (5 bases). The V gene's germline CDR1 is ENHRY and CDR2 SYGVKD. CDR3 size: 13 residues. Here the CDR3 reads CVITSSETEGYTF. In nucleotides, the CDR3 is TGTGTCATCACTTCGAGCGAGACAGAAGGCTACACCTTC.

The V and J genes are TRBV5-1 and TRBJ1-2; no clear D gene. CDR1 and CDR2 (germline): SGHRS, YFSETQ. The CDR3 is made up of 13 amino acids. Trimming shortened V by 1 base and J by 4 bases, and 8 bases separated the two germline ends. CDR3 sequence: CASSLRNSYGYTF. CDR3 bases: TGCGCCAGCAGCTTGAGAAACAGCTATGGCTACACCTTC.

This rearrangement joins TRBV6-2 or TRBV6-3 to TRBJ2-2; no clear D. CDR3 length: 14 residues. The germline V gene has CDR1 MNHEY and CDR2 SVGEGT. V was pared by 1 base and J by 1 base, with 4 bases between. CDR3 DNA sequence: TGTGCCAGCAGTTACTGGGGGAACACCGGGGAGCTGTTTTTT. This sequence encodes CASSYWGNTGELFF.

This clonotype was seen a few times. CDR3 nucleotides: TGTGCCAGCAGCCAATTGACTCATACCTACGAGCAGTACTTC. It is translated as CASSQLTHTYEQYF. The genes are TRBV14 and TRBJ2-7; D not resolved. Germline CDR1 and CDR2: SGHDN and FVKESK. The V gene lost 2 bases and the J gene lost 2 bases, with 10 bases spanning the gap. CDR3 length equals 14 residues.

The V call is TRBV24-1, the J call TRBJ2-5; weak D call: TRBD2 (6 bases). Deletions cut 1 base from V and 5 bases from J, with 10 bases between. The CDR3 sequence is 14 residues long. Germline V gene lookup returns CDR1 KGHDR and CDR2 SFDVKD. In DNA form, the CDR3 reads TGTGCCACCAGTGATTTAGGGGCGGGGGAGACCCAGTACTTC. Amino acids: CATSDLGAGETQYF.

This chain joins TRBV28 and TRBJ1-2; D ambiguous. Germline-derived CDR1 and CDR2 are MDHEN and SYDVKM. The CDR3 spans 14 residues. V shed 5 bases and J shed 1 base, with 11 bases lying between them. As DNA, the CDR3 is TGTGCCAGCAGTACCTTGGGAGTTAACTATGGCTACACCTTC. This translates into CASSTLGVNYGYTF.

Many counts were recorded for this clonotype. This chain links TRBV10-3 with TRBJ2-7; D remains ambiguous. The ends were cut back, 4 bases at V and 6 bases at J, with 13 bases in the middle. The CDR3 totals 13 residues. Germline V gene data show CDR1 as ENHRY and CDR2 as SYGVKD. The CDR3 DNA reads TGTGCCATCAGTGGAACCCGGGTCACCGAGCAGTACTTC. Translating gives CAISGTRVTEQYF.

The chain links TRBV11-1 to TRBJ2-4, with 13 bases that match TRBD2. Germline loops: CDR1 SGHAT, CDR2 FQDESV (reference sequence). J lost 6 bases, V lost 5 bases, and 13 bases had no gene match. CDR3 length: 18 residues. This CDR3 reads CASSHLGALAGGRNIQYF. CDR3 DNA: TGTGCCAGCAGCCACCTCGGGGCACTAGCGGGAGGGCGAAACATTCAGTACTTC. Full variable domain (missing parts from reference TRBV11-1 and TRBJ2-4): EAEVAQSPRYKITEKSQAVAFWCDPISGHATLYWYRQILGQGPELLVQFQDESVVDDSQLPKDRFSAERLKGVDSTLKIQPAELGDSAMYLCASSHLGALAGGRNIQYFGAGTRLSVL.